The 15 T cell receptor beta chains presented below share a single source sample, sequenced in a study of T cell responses to AZD1222 COVID-19 vaccine. Here immunoSEQ multiplex PCR was the method, and the copy in TCRdb shows in-frame clones only, minus some. The sample consists of some 170,000 clones, approximately 90% of them appearing once. This material consisted of peripheral blood, taken 28 days after the second AZD1222 dose. These receptors came from an adult who received the AZD1222 COVID-19 vaccine.

The rearrangement joins TRBV27 to TRBJ1-1; D ambiguous. Germline CDR1 reads MNHEY; CDR2 reads SMNVEV (reference sequence). Between the trimmed V and J ends, which lost 0 bases and 5 bases, there was a span of 13 bases. The CDR3 runs to 15 residues. CDR3 nucleotides: TGTGCCAGCAGTTTATCGAATTTTTTAGGAACTGAAGCTTTCTTT. This encodes CASSLSNFLGTEAFF.

This sequence joins TRBV19 and TRBJ1-5, with D perhaps matching TRBD1 (5 bases). The germline V gene has CDR1 LNHDA and CDR2 SQIVND (reference sequence). Deletions cut 10 bases from V and 3 bases from J, with 16 bases between. This CDR3 contains 14 residues. CDR3 bases: TGTGCCACTGCAAGGGACGGCCCCAATCAGCCCCAGCATTTT. Protein product: CATARDGPNQPQHF.

The chain employs TRBV29-1 and TRBJ2-5; D is unresolved. Trimming pared 4 bases from V and 5 bases from J, leaving 20 bases between. CDR1 SQVTM and CDR2 ANQGSEA come from the germline V gene. This CDR3 has 15 amino acids. This CDR3 reads CSVGVNPLPGETQYF. In nucleotides, the CDR3 is TGCAGCGTTGGGGTAAATCCTCTCCCCGGGGAGACCCAGTACTTC.

The chain uses TRBV2 and TRBJ2-2, with D perhaps matching TRBD2 (5 bases). V lost 1 base to trimming and J lost 3 bases, with 6 bases between them. The CDR3 consists of 14 residues. Germline assignment: CDR1 SNHLY and CDR2 FYNNEI. For the CDR3, the DNA is TGTGCCAGCAGTGAAGTGCGGGACACCGGGGAGCTGTTTTTT. Translating gives CASSEVRDTGELFF. Complete variable domain (other parts from reference TRBV2 and TRBJ2-2): EPEVTQTPSHQVTQMGQEVILRCVPISNHLYFYWYRQILGQKVEFLVSFYNNEISEKSEIFDDQFSVERPDGSNFTLKIRSTKLEDSAMYFCASSEVRDTGELFFGEGSRLTVL.

The chain is built from TRBV18 and TRBJ1-4; a weak D match, TRBD1 (6 bases). The germline CDR1 and CDR2 sequences are KGHSH and LQKENI. This CDR3 is built from 15 residues. Trimming stripped 3 bases from V and 7 bases from J, with 15 bases between. The CDR3 loop is CASSPKTGPGEKLFF. The CDR3, as DNA: TGTGCCAGCTCACCCAAGACAGGTCCGGGTGAAAAACTGTTTTTT.

The genes are TRBV2 and TRBJ1-2, with 8 bases fitting TRBD1. CDR1 and CDR2 from the germline V gene are SNHLY and FYNNEI. Unmatched junction bases numbered 8, after V lost 7 bases and J lost 1 base. The CDR3 extends over 15 amino acids. This chain's CDR3 is CASNNRDRSNYGYTF. The CDR3 DNA follows: TGTGCCAGCAACAACCGGGACAGGAGTAACTATGGCTACACCTTC.

The rearrangement uses TRBV5-1 and TRBJ2-3, with D hard to call. Per the germline V gene, CDR1 is SGHRS and CDR2 is YFSETQ. V lost 0 bases and J lost 2, with 7 bases in between. The length of the CDR3 is 14 residues. The chain's CDR3 is CASSLDSFTDTQYF. For the CDR3, the DNA is TGCGCCAGCAGCTTGGATTCCTTCACAGATACGCAGTATTTT.

This chain uses TRBV6-5 with TRBJ2-7; 7 bases map to TRBD2. The ends lost 6 bases at V and 2 bases at J; junction bases unmatched: 4. Germline CDR1 and CDR2: MNHEY and SVGAGI. This CDR3 spans 13 amino acids. DNA for the CDR3: TGTGCCAGCAGCCGCGGGAGAACCTACGAGCAGTACTTC. The encoded protein is CASSRGRTYEQYF.

J is TRBJ2-7 and V is TRBV11-1; D uncertain. Germline values: CDR1 SGHAT, CDR2 FQDESV (reference sequence). The ends were cut back, 4 bases at V and 3 bases at J, with 4 bases in the middle. CDR3 length: 11 residues. The CDR3 bases are TGTGCCAGCAGCTCCCTCTACGAGCAGTACTTC. Residues: CASSSLYEQYF.

DNA of the CDR3: TGTGCCAGCAGCTCCGACAGGGGTTCACCCCTCCACTTT. It yields the protein CASSSDRGSPLHF. The genes are TRBV3-1 (or the pseudogene TRBV3-2) and TRBJ1-6; 8 nucleotides agree with TRBD1. V was pared by 5 bases and J by 9 bases, with 3 bases of the junction left unmatched. CDR3 size: 13 residues. Germline V gene data show CDR1 as LGHDT and CDR2 as YNNKEL (reference sequence).

The V and J genes are TRBV5-8 and TRBJ2-1, with 7 bases lining up with TRBD1. Per germline, CDR1 SGHTS and CDR2 YDEGEE. Germline trimming cut 4 bases from V and 6 bases from J; bases unmatched to any gene: 7. The CDR3 spans 14 residues. The chain's CDR3 is CASSAGQVGNEQFF. The CDR3 bases are TGTGCCAGCAGCGCAGGACAGGTGGGCAATGAGCAGTTCTTC.

This clone was observed a handful of times. The CDR3 protein is CASSILGQGMYTEAFF. CDR3 DNA: TGTGCCAGTAGTATTTTGGGACAGGGGATGTACACTGAAGCTTTCTTT. The chain is built from TRBV19 and TRBJ1-1, with 10 positions matching TRBD1. This CDR3 spans 16 amino acids. Germline CDR1 LNHDA, CDR2 SQIVND (reference sequence). V dropped 3 bases and J dropped 3; count of bases not matched to a gene: 7.

The chain is built from TRBV25-1 and TRBJ1-6; D is unresolved. The V gene's germline CDR1 is MGHDK and CDR2 SYGVNS. V shed 1 base and J shed 5 bases, with 9 bases lying between them. CDR3 size: 15 residues. The CDR3 coding sequence is TGTGCCAGCAGTGAATTCGGCAGGCATAATTCACCCCTCCACTTT. It codes for CASSEFGRHNSPLHF.

V gene TRBV19 combines with J gene TRBJ1-5; no clear D gene. Looked up from germline, CDR1 is LNHDA and CDR2 is SQIVND (reference sequence). V gave up 0 bases and J gave up 5 bases, with 8 bases separating them. The CDR3 is 14 amino acids. The DNA for the CDR3 is TGTGCCAGTAGTATAGAGGGGATATATCAGCCCCAGCATTTT. Encoded protein: CASSIEGIYQPQHF.

This chain uses TRBV9 with TRBJ2-7; D is unresolved. V dropped 4 bases and J dropped 4 bases, with 15 bases sitting between them. The germline CDR1 and CDR2 sequences are SGDLS and YYNGEE. There are 14 residues in the CDR3. The CDR3 here is CASSPSSDSYEQYF. In DNA, the CDR3 is TGTGCCAGCAGCCCTTCTTCAGACTCATACGAGCAGTACTTC.